The 10 T cell receptor beta chains below all came from one sample that was sequenced in a study of CD8 T cells in ankylosing spondylitis. Using its own MiXCR run on the 5' RACE reads, TCRdb lists one record per CDR3 protein. Among over 200,000 distinct CDR3 sequences listed, over 9.5% were seen once. What was sequenced was blood, either unsorted or a sorted T cell fraction (not recorded which). Receptors were obtained from a male donor with ankylosing spondylitis or in good health (not recorded which).

This clonotype showed up many times. V is TRBV12-3 or TRBV12-4 and J is TRBJ2-7; a weak D match, TRBD1 (6 bases). V lost 8 bases to trimming and J lost 4 bases, with 18 bases between them. The CDR3 runs to 14 residues. CDR3: CASLDRDKGYEQYF. As DNA, the CDR3 is TGTGCCAGCCTTGACCGGGACAAGGGATACGAGCAGTACTTC.

This clonotype was found many times. V usage is TRBV20-1 and J usage is TRBJ2-1; D remains unclear. V was cut by 1 base and J by 5 bases, with 6 bases left in between. The CDR3 runs 12 residues. Germline lookup yields CDR1 DFQATT and CDR2 SNEGSKA (reference sequence). CDR3 in amino acids: CSARARNNEQFF. The CDR3 DNA sequence: TGCAGTGCTAGAGCCAGAAACAATGAGCAGTTCTTC.

This clonotype was seen a few times. This chain's CDR3 is CASSSTLGDTQYF. In DNA form, the CDR3 reads TGTGCCAGCAGTTCGACACTAGGAGATACGCAGTATTTT. The chain recombines TRBV6-5 with TRBJ2-3; tentatively, D is TRBD2 (5 bases). Germline V CDR1 and CDR2: MNHEY, SVGAGI. The CDR3 is 13 amino acids. V lost 4 bases and J 5 bases, leaving 10 bases between the germline ends.

This clonotype was detected a few times. This rearrangement joins TRBV3-1 to TRBJ2-1; D gene ambiguous. The CDR3 extends over 13 amino acids. Germline V lookup: CDR1 LGHDT, CDR2 YNNKEL (reference sequence). The V end lost 6 bases, the J end lost 5 bases, and 11 bases lay between the germline ends. CDR3 nucleotide sequence: TGTGCCAGCAGGCCTCTCGGAAACAATGAGCAGTTCTTC. It is translated as CASRPLGNNEQFF.

This clonotype has a count of ten or more. The chain couples TRBV5-1 to TRBJ2-1; 9 nucleotides align to TRBD2. Per the germline V gene, CDR1 is SGHRS and CDR2 is YFSETQ. J was trimmed by 6 bases and V by 1 base; bases with no gene match: 8. The CDR3 consists of 16 residues. In DNA form, the CDR3 reads TGCGCCAGCAGCTTGTCGGGGCTAGCGGGGTTCAATGAGCAGTTCTTC. Translated, it gives CASSLSGLAGFNEQFF.

This clonotype has a handful of counts. V usage is TRBV28 and J usage is TRBJ1-6, with D perhaps TRBD1 (5 bases). Germline V gives CDR1 MDHEN, CDR2 SYDVKM. Deletions cut 8 bases from V and 6 bases from J, with 17 bases between. This CDR3 is 15 amino acids long. The CDR3 DNA reads as TGTGCCAGCTCCTTCCAGGACACTATTAATTCACCCCTCCACTTT. Amino acid sequence: CASSFQDTINSPLHF.

The chain employs TRBV3-1 and TRBJ1-5, with D possibly TRBD1 on 5 matching bases. This CDR3 contains 12 residues. CDR1 LGHDT and CDR2 YNNKEL come from the germline V gene (reference sequence). Trimming took off 8 bases at V and 6 bases at J, with 11 bases between the two ends. CDR3: CASGRGVQPQHF. Here the CDR3 DNA reads TGTGCCAGCGGACGGGGGGTTCAGCCCCAGCATTTT.

This clonotype was detected ten times or more. The chain's CDR3 is CASSLAAGNQPQHF. The CDR3 region has the DNA TGTGCCAGCAGCTTGGCGGCAGGCAATCAGCCCCAGCATTTT. The V gene is TRBV5-5, the J gene TRBJ1-5; D not certain. The V gene's germline CDR1 is SGHKS and CDR2 YYEKEE (reference sequence). The length of the CDR3 is 14 residues. V lost 0 bases and J lost 2, with 6 bases in between. Variable domain in full (rest from reference TRBV5-5 and TRBJ1-5): DAGVTQSPTHLIKTRGQQVTLRCSPISGHKSVSWYQQVLGQGPQFIFQYYEKEERGRGNFPDRFSARQFPNYSSELNVNALLLGDSALYLCASSLAAGNQPQHFGDGTRLSIL.

This clonotype was observed many times. The chain couples TRBV12-3 or TRBV12-4 to TRBJ2-2; the D is unclear. Trimming removed 1 base at V and 4 bases at J, with 7 bases between. This CDR3 has 14 residues. The CDR3 DNA reads TGTGCCAGCAGTTTAGGGGGAAGCACCGGGGAGCTGTTTTTT. This translates into CASSLGGSTGELFF.

The table lists this clonotype with many counts. CDR3 protein: CATSRDLSLGGELFF. CDR3 sequence (DNA): TGTGCCACCAGCAGAGATTTATCACTGGGCGGGGAGCTGTTTTTT. This sequence joins TRBV15 and TRBJ2-2; D is unresolved. The germline V gene has CDR1 LNHNV and CDR2 YYDKDF (reference sequence). This CDR3 is 15 amino acids long. The V end lost 0 bases, the J end lost 7 bases, and 12 bases lay between the germline ends.